Listed below are T cell receptor beta chains from one sample, sequenced in a study of a mutant IDH1 vaccine in newly diagnosed glioma. Produced via immunoSEQ multiplex PCR; TCRdb's table is partial and in-frame only. The table records 55,000 to 65,000 clones, approximately 80% of them present only once. These receptors lack a known antigen. Material: PBMCs, obtained from a glioma patient whose treatment included an IDH1 peptide vaccine. The receptors were sampled from a man aged 30-40 years with glioma. Both conserved end residues are part of each CDR3.

V gene,J gene,CDR3 protein
TRBV10-3,TRBJ2-3,CAISESLYFFVGGTDTQYF
TRBV10-3,TRBJ1-1,CAIKGVSLGEAFF
TRBV2,TRBJ1-1,CASREGREAFF
TRBV10-3,TRBJ2-7,CAIRPQGLWTNEQYF
TRBV28,TRBJ1-2,CASSLRTGGAVYGYTF
TRBV5-1,TRBJ2-1,CASSLLGLPPNEQFF
TRBV7-2,TRBJ2-1,CASSLATSGRAVEFF
TRBV30,TRBJ1-2,CAWSGGPFYGYTF
TRBV28,TRBJ1-5,CASSLTLQPQHF
TRBV6-5,TRBJ1-1,CASSLGLGGTEAFF
TRBV18,TRBJ2-5,CASSRGTQETQYF
TRBV28,TRBJ1-2,CASSLIGNGYGYTF
TRBV5-1,TRBJ2-5,CACSLQGRGAEETQYF
TRBV28,TRBJ1-4,CASSLYATNEKLFF
TRBV27,TRBJ2-6,CASSFQRPGANVLTF
TRBV9,TRBJ2-1,CASSAARRGLAEYNEQFF